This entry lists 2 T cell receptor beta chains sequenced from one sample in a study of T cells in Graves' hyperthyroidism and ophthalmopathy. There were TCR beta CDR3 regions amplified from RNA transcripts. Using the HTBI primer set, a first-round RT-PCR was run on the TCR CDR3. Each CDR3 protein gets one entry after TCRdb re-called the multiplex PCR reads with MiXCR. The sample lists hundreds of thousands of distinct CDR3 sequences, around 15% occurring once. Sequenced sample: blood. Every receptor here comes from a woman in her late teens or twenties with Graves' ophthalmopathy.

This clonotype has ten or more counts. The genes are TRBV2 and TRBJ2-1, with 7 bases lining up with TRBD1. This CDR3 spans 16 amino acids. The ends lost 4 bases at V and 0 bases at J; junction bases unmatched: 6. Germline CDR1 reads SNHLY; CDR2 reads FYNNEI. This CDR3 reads CASSADRSSSYNEQFF. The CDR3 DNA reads TGTGCCAGCAGTGCGGACAGGTCGAGCTCCTACAATGAGCAGTTCTTC.

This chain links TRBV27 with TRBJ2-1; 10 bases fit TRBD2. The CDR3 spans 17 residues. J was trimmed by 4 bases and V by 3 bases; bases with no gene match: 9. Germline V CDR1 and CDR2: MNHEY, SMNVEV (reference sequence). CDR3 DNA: TGTGCCAGCAGTTTCTGGCTAGCGGGGGCGAGATACAATGAGCAGTTCTTC. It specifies CASSFWLAGARYNEQFF.